This T cell receptor beta chain was found in a study of T cells in localized non-small cell lung cancer. General study results and limits: Across samples, adjacent lung featured a median roughly 60 of the top 100 tumor clones.

This clone came up once. The antigen is unknown. The V and J ends lost 2 bases and 4 bases, in that order; junction bases with no gene match: 2. Germline V CDR1 and CDR2: SGHNT, YYREEE (reference sequence). The CDR3 is made up of 15 amino acids. Only in-frame clones appear in the TCRdb table, and some are missing; sequencing was by immunoSEQ multiplex PCR. The sample has fewer than 35,000 clones, roughly 94% seen once. This specimen consisted of peripheral blood, obtained before any cancer treatment. The rearrangement joins TRBV5-4 to TRBJ2-1; TRBD1 agrees at 11 bases. The clonotype comes from a woman aged 40 to 75 with stage I lung adenocarcinoma. The CDR3 nucleotides read TGTGCCAGCAGCTTTGGACAGGGGGCGTACAATGAGCAGTTCTTC. The encoded protein is CASSFGQGAYNEQFF.